This T cell receptor (beta chain) appears in the sequencing data of a study of blood T cell repertoires in COVID-19. The wider study: Both acute and convalescent COVID-19 samples were obtained from the United States, Italy and Spain. Nucleic acid was either cDNA or gDNA, and it came from T cells, B-cell-depleted T cells, or PBMCs.

This CDR3 is built from 15 residues. Germline CDR1 reads LGHNT; CDR2 reads FRNRAP. V lost 2 bases to trimming and J lost 3 bases; unmatched junction nucleotides: 6. TCRdb's table, derived via immunoSEQ multiplex PCR, lists solely in-frame clones and lacks some. The sample consists of a few hundred thousand clones, 85% of them appearing once. The clonotype originates from a woman younger than 30 with acute or convalescent COVID-19. Sequences were obtained from peripheral blood. J is TRBJ1-1 and V is TRBV12-5; TRBD1 agrees at 7 bases. This CDR3 is CASGLTGERDTEAFF. For the CDR3, the DNA is TGTGCTAGTGGTTTGACAGGGGAAAGGGACACTGAAGCTTTCTTT.